Following are 24 T cell receptor beta chains from one sample sequenced in a study of cytomegalovirus exposure and HLA in healthy donors. Primers: 60 Vbeta forward and 13 Jbeta reverse. The method was immunoSEQ multiplex PCR; TCRdb's version includes in-frame clones alone and lacks a portion of them. This sample has roughly 98,000 clones, with around three quarters found just once. Source material: PBMCs. The receptors come from a man aged 40-50 years in good health and CMV-seronegative.

The chain uses TRBV28 and TRBJ2-5, with a possible D match to TRBD2 (6 bases). Germline V gene lookup returns CDR1 MDHEN and CDR2 SYDVKM. This CDR3 is 14 amino acids long. The V end lost 6 bases, the J end lost 1 base, and 12 bases lay between the germline ends. The chain's CDR3 is CASSVAGFQETQYF. For the CDR3, the DNA is TGTGCCAGCAGCGTTGCGGGATTCCAAGAGACCCAGTACTTC. The whole variable domain, filled in from reference TRBV28 and TRBJ2-5, reads DVKVTQSSRYLVKRTGEKVFLECVQDMDHENMFWYRQDPGLGLRLIYFSYDVKMKEKGDIPEGYSVSREKKERFSLILESASTNQTSMYLCASSVAGFQETQYFGPGTRLLVL.

The J gene is TRBJ2-2, the V gene TRBV6-1; D is unresolved. V shed 5 bases and J shed 5 bases, with 15 bases lying between them. The CDR3 is 15 residues long. Germline CDR1 and CDR2: MNHNS and SASEGT. The CDR3 loop reads CASSFNPSYTGELFF. Here the CDR3 DNA reads TGTGCCAGCAGTTTTAATCCGAGCTATACCGGGGAGCTGTTTTTT.

CDR3 in DNA: TGTGCCAGTAGTATGTCCCCAGGGGGACACGAGCAGTACTTC. It translates to CASSMSPGGHEQYF. The chain is built from TRBV19 and TRBJ2-7, with 7 bases lining up with TRBD1. CDR3 size: 14 residues. Germline V gene lookup returns CDR1 LNHDA and CDR2 SQIVND (reference sequence). With 3 bases clipped from V and 5 bases from J, the junction kept 7 bases outside the gene matches.

The V call is TRBV5-6, the J call TRBJ2-3, with 7 bases lining up with TRBD1. V lost 4 bases, J lost 0 bases, and 14 bases stayed unmatched. This CDR3 has 18 amino acids. Germline lookup yields CDR1 SGHDT and CDR2 YYEEEE. CDR3 bases: TGTGCCAGCAGCCAGTACTACAGGGGCGTCCCTAGCACAGATACGCAGTATTTT. It is translated as CASSQYYRGVPSTDTQYF.

This rearrangement joins TRBV30 to TRBJ1-1, with TRBD1 matching 10 bases. With 7 bases clipped from V and 3 bases from J, the junction kept 8 bases outside the gene matches. Germline lookup yields CDR1 GTSNPN and CDR2 SVGIG (reference sequence). The CDR3 consists of 14 residues. CDR3 nucleotide sequence: TGTGCCTCAACCGGGACAGGGGCTGACACTGAAGCTTTCTTT. It specifies CASTGTGADTEAFF.

The chain has TRBV5-3 and TRBJ1-4; D uncertain. TRBV5-3 is an ORF, with its function uncertain. Between the trimmed V and J ends, which lost 7 bases and 5 bases, there was a span of 15 bases. The CDR3 runs to 14 residues. The chain's CDR3 is CARRLSRNNEKLFF. The CDR3 region has the DNA TGTGCCAGACGTCTTAGTCGAAACAATGAAAAACTGTTTTTT.

Note on this clone: The junction and the germline gene differ at one end; a read error may be behind it. The chain links TRBV7-9 to TRBJ2-7; 7 nucleotides agree with TRBD1. The CDR3 runs 14 residues. CDR1 and CDR2 (germline): SEHNR, FQNEAQ (reference sequence). The CDR3 DNA follows: TGTTCCAGCAGCTTCCTGGGACAGAGCTACGAGCAGTACTTC. This sequence encodes CSSSFLGQSYEQYF. The full variable domain, in which reference TRBV7-9 and TRBJ2-7 provide the parts outside the CDR3, is DTGVSQNPRHKITKRGQNVTFRCDPISEHNRLYWYRQTLGQGPEFLTYFQNEAQLEKSRLLSDRFSAERPKGSFSTLEIQRTEQGDSAMYLCSSSFLGQSYEQYFGPGTRLTVT.

The chain couples TRBV7-2 to TRBJ2-1, with TRBD2 identical over 13 bases. Germline trimming cut 5 bases from V and 8 bases from J; bases unmatched to any gene: 6. The CDR3 is 15 amino acids. Germline V gene data show CDR1 as SGHTA and CDR2 as FQGNSA. The CDR3 here is CASSQPGLAGHEQFF. The CDR3 region has the DNA TGTGCCAGCAGCCAGCCGGGACTAGCGGGACATGAGCAGTTCTTC.

The chain couples TRBV4-1 to TRBJ2-1; D perhaps matches TRBD1 (6 bases). The CDR3 spans 13 residues. V gave up 3 bases and J gave up 8 bases, with 11 bases separating them. The germline V gene has CDR1 MGHRA and CDR2 YSYEKL. Here the CDR3 reads CASSHLNRDEQFF. The CDR3 DNA reads as TGCGCCAGCAGCCACCTCAACAGGGATGAGCAGTTCTTC.

This chain connects TRBV27 to TRBJ2-3, with unresolved D. The CDR3 sequence is 16 residues long. The V end lost 3 bases, the J end lost 2 bases, and 15 bases lay between the germline ends. Germline V gene data show CDR1 as MNHEY and CDR2 as SMNVEV (reference sequence). CDR3 coding DNA: TGTGCCAGCAGTTTGGCGGCGAGTGTTCCCACAGATACGCAGTATTTT. Translated: CASSLAASVPTDTQYF.

The rearrangement joins TRBV6-6 to TRBJ1-2; 10 positions match TRBD1. V shed 4 bases and J 4 bases; nucleotides not matched to a gene: 9. The germline V gene encodes CDR1 MNHNY and CDR2 SVGAGI (reference sequence). The CDR3 covers 16 residues. The DNA of the CDR3 is TGTGCCAGCAGTTGGACAGACAGGGGGCAGGCCTATGGCTACACCTTC. Its translation: CASSWTDRGQAYGYTF.

This chain joins TRBV7-9 and TRBJ1-4, with TRBD1 as a possible D gene (6 bases). V lost 1 base and J lost 8, with 8 bases in between. This CDR3 is 13 amino acids long. Germline V gene lookup returns CDR1 SEHNR and CDR2 FQNEAQ (reference sequence). CDR3 protein: CASSLGTEEKLFF. The CDR3 coding sequence is TGTGCCAGCAGCTTAGGGACAGAAGAAAAACTGTTTTTT.

The chain carries TRBV25-1 and TRBJ2-1; a possible D gene is TRBD2 (6 bases). This CDR3 is 14 amino acids long. Looked up from germline, CDR1 is MGHDK and CDR2 is SYGVNS. Trimming shortened V by 4 bases and J by 4 bases, and 11 bases separated the two germline ends. The CDR3 reads CASSGGRLYNEQFF. The DNA of the CDR3 is TGTGCCAGCAGTGGAGGGAGGTTGTACAATGAGCAGTTCTTC.

The chain links TRBV7-9 to TRBJ2-4, with TRBD2 matching 11 bases. CDR1 and CDR2 from the germline V gene are SEHNR and FQNEAQ (reference sequence). With 2 bases clipped from V and 1 base from J, the junction kept 4 bases outside the gene matches. The CDR3 extends over 17 amino acids. The CDR3 region is CASSLIVAGGAKNIQYF. CDR3 DNA: TGTGCCAGCAGCTTAATAGTAGCGGGGGGGGCCAAAAACATTCAGTACTTC. Supplemented by reference TRBV7-9 and TRBJ2-4, the full variable domain reads DTGVSQNPRHKITKRGQNVTFRCDPISEHNRLYWYRQTLGQGPEFLTYFQNEAQLEKSRLLSDRFSAERPKGSFSTLEIQRTEQGDSAMYLCASSLIVAGGAKNIQYFGAGTRLSVL.

Remarks on this clone: A junction end diverges from the germline sequence, so it may reflect a read error. The chain couples TRBV7-9 to TRBJ2-2; D remains ambiguous. The germline CDR1 and CDR2 sequences are SEHNR and FQNEAQ (reference sequence). The CDR3 spans 16 residues. CDR3 sequence: CSSSLGGEPNTGELFF. Here the CDR3 DNA reads TGTTCCAGCAGCTTAGGTGGAGAACCCAACACCGGGGAGCTGTTTTTT. The full variable domain, rest sourced from reference TRBV7-9 and TRBJ2-2, is DTGVSQNPRHKITKRGQNVTFRCDPISEHNRLYWYRQTLGQGPEFLTYFQNEAQLEKSRLLSDRFSAERPKGSFSTLEIQRTEQGDSAMYLCSSSLGGEPNTGELFFGEGSRLTVL.

The V call is TRBV2, the J call TRBJ2-1; 12 nucleotides match TRBD2. From germline, CDR1 is SNHLY and CDR2 FYNNEI. The CDR3 runs to 16 residues. V trimming: 4 bases; J trimming: 6 bases; junction bases outside the gene matches: 7. Here the CDR3 DNA reads TGTGCCAGCAGTGCTTTACTAGCGGGAGGTCCCAATGAGCAGTTCTTC. Translation: CASSALLAGGPNEQFF.

This sequence joins TRBV27 and TRBJ2-7; 12 bases align to TRBD1. The germline V gene has CDR1 MNHEY and CDR2 SMNVEV (reference sequence). The J segment lost 5 bases and the V segment lost 8 bases, leaving 10 bases of the junction unmatched. The CDR3 is made up of 15 amino acids. CDR3 DNA sequence: TGTGCCAGCCAGCCAAGGGGACAGGGGGCTAACGAGCAGTACTTC. It translates to CASQPRGQGANEQYF.

In its sample, this clone was seen once. This sample also contains other DNA sequences that code for the same CDR3. The rearrangement uses TRBV4-3 and TRBJ1-2, with 7 bases fitting TRBD1. Germline CDR1 is LGHNA and CDR2 is YSLEER. There are 16 residues in the CDR3. Trimming at V came to 3 bases and at J to 10 bases, leaving 17 bases not matched to a gene. As DNA, the CDR3 is TGCGCCAGCAGCCATGGGATTCGACAGGGTAAGGAACCCTACACCTTC. Its protein is CASSHGIRQGKEPYTF.

This clone was found a few times. This chain connects TRBV5-1 to TRBJ2-1, with 13 positions matching TRBD2. V lost 4 bases to trimming and J lost 4 bases; unmatched junction nucleotides: 5. The CDR3 spans 16 residues. Per germline, CDR1 SGHRS and CDR2 YFSETQ. The CDR3 sequence is CASSLGLAGVYNEQFF. For the CDR3, the DNA is TGCGCCAGCAGCCTAGGACTAGCGGGAGTTTACAATGAGCAGTTCTTC.

The rearrangement links TRBV9 to TRBJ1-3; possible D gene TRBD1, 6 bases. CDR3 length equals 14 residues. The V gene's germline CDR1 is SGDLS and CDR2 YYNGEE. Trimming took off 4 bases at V and 4 bases at J, with 12 bases between the two ends. CDR3 residues: CASSLKGDGNTIYF. Here the CDR3 DNA reads TGTGCCAGCAGCTTGAAGGGGGACGGAAACACCATATATTTT.

Only one count was recorded for this clone. The chain is built from TRBV19 and TRBJ1-5, with a tentative D call TRBD1 (5 bases). Germline CDR1 LNHDA, CDR2 SQIVND (reference sequence). V was clipped by 3 bases and J by 6 bases, with 18 bases between them. There are 16 residues in the CDR3. CDR3 residues: CASSIGGKPLVQPQHF. In DNA form, the CDR3 reads TGTGCCAGTAGTATTGGGGGGAAACCTTTGGTTCAGCCCCAGCATTTT.

The V and J genes are TRBV5-6 and TRBJ2-1; D may be TRBD2 (6 bases). The CDR3 has 15 amino acids. Germline CDR1 is SGHDT and CDR2 is YYEEEE. The V gene lost 6 bases and the J gene lost 0 bases, with 13 bases spanning the gap. DNA for the CDR3: TGTGCCAGCACTCCGGTGGAGGGCTCCTACAATGAGCAGTTCTTC. This translates into CASTPVEGSYNEQFF. The full variable domain, its missing parts supplied by reference TRBV5-6 and TRBJ2-1, is DAGVTQSPTHLIKTRGQQVTLRCSPKSGHDTVSWYQQALGQGPQFIFQYYEEEERQRGNFPDRFSGHQFPNYSSELNVNALLLGDSALYLCASTPVEGSYNEQFFGPGTRLTVL.

The chain has TRBV30 and TRBJ2-3; 9 nucleotides align to TRBD2. J gave up 2 bases and V 0 bases, and 6 bases lay outside the gene matches. The CDR3 has 16 amino acids. Germline CDR1 reads GTSNPN; CDR2 reads SVGIG (reference sequence). For the CDR3, the DNA is TGTGCCTGGAGTGTACCCCTAGCGGGATACACAGATACGCAGTATTTT. This encodes CAWSVPLAGYTDTQYF.

The chain links TRBV7-9 to TRBJ2-3; a possible D gene is TRBD1 (6 bases). The germline CDR1 and CDR2 sequences are SEHNR and FQNEAQ (reference sequence). The CDR3 runs 17 residues. With 1 base removed from V and 2 bases from J, the gap between germline ends came to 16 bases. The CDR3 DNA reads as TGTGCCAGCAGCTTAGTTTCCGGGACATCCACCACAGATACGCAGTATTTT. Encoded protein: CASSLVSGTSTTDTQYF.